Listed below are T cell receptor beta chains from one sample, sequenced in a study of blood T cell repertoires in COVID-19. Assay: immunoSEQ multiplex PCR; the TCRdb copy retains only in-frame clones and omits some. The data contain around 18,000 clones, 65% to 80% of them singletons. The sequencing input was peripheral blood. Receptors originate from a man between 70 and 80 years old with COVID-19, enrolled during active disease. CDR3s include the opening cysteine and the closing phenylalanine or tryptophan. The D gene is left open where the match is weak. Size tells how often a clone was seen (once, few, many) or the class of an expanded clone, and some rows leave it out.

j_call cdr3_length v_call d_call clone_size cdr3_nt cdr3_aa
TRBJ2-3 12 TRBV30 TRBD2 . TGTGCCTGGAGTGTAGGCGGGAGGTTTCGGAATTTT CAWSVGGRFRNF
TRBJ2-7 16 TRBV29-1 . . TGCAGCGTTGAAGAGTCCGGAAGAAGAGGGTACTACGAGCAGTACTTC CSVEESGRRGYYEQYF
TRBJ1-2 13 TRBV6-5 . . TGTGCCAGCGAGGGCTTTTACCACTATGGCTACACCTTC CASEGFYHYGYTF
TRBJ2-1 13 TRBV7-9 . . TGTGCCAGCAGCTTCTTCGGAGAAAATGAGCAGTTCTTC CASSFFGENEQFF
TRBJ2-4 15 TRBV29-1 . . TGCAGCGTTGAAGAGGCTCACCTAGCCAAAAACATTCAGTACTTC CSVEEAHLAKNIQYF
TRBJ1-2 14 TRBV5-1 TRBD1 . TGCGCCAGCAGCTTGACAGGGGCTAGCTATGGCTACACCTTC CASSLTGASYGYTF
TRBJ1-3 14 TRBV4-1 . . TGCGCCAGCAGCCAAGGAGCGATCGGGAACACCATATATTTT CASSQGAIGNTIYF
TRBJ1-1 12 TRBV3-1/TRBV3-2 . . TGTGCCAGCAGCCAAGGCCCTATGTTGGCTTTCTTT CASSQGPMLAFF
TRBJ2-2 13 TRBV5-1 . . TGCGCCAGCAGCTTGGTGAGAACCGGGGAGCTGTTTTTT CASSLVRTGELFF
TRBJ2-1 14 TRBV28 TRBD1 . TGTGCCAGCAGTTTACTACAGGGGTACAATGAGCAGTTCTTC CASSLLQGYNEQFF
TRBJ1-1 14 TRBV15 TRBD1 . TGTGCCACCAGCAGTGGACAGGCCCTCACTGAAGCTTTCTTT CATSSGQALTEAFF
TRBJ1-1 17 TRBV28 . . TGTGCCAGCAGTTTCTGGAGGGGTAGGGTGTTGAACACTGAAGCTTTCTTT CASSFWRGRVLNTEAFF
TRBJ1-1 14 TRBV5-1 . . TGCGCCAGCAGTGAGGGAAGGGCCAACACTGAAGCTTTCTTT CASSEGRANTEAFF
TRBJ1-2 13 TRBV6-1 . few TGTGCCAGCAGTGAGCACAGTATTGGTGGCTACACCTTC CASSEHSIGGYTF
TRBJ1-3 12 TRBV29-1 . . TGCAGCGTTGGGGCCGCTGGAAACACCATATATTTT CSVGAAGNTIYF
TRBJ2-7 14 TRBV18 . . TGTGCCAGCTCACCATGGGCGGGTTACTACGAGCAGTACTTC CASSPWAGYYEQYF
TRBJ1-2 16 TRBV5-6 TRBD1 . TGTGCCAGCAGCTGGGACAGGGCTCTTAATTCGGGTGGCTACACCTTC CASSWDRALNSGGYTF
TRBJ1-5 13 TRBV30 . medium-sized TGTGCCTGGAGTCCCGAGAGCAATCAGCCCCAGCATTTT CAWSPESNQPQHF
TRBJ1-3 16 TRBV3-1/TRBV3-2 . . TGTGCCAGCAGCTTAGGTGGGCCCAGCACTGGAAACACCATATATTTT CASSLGGPSTGNTIYF
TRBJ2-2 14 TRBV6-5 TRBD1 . TGTGCCAGCACGGGACAGGCTTACACCGGGGAGCTGTTTTTT CASTGQAYTGELFF
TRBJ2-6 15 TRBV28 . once TGTGCCAGCAGTTTCCTCCAGGCTGGGGCCAACGTCCTGACTTTC CASSFLQAGANVLTF
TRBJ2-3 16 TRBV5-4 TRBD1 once TGTGCCAGCAGTACGTGGACAGGATCTAGCACAGATACGCAGTATTTT CASSTWTGSSTDTQYF
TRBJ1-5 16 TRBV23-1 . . TGCGCCAGCAGTCAATCGTGGCCAGTTAGCAATCAGCCCCAGCATTTT CASSQSWPVSNQPQHF
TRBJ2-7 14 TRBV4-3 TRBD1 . TGCGCCAGCAGCCCACGGGGACAGCTCAACGAGCAGTACTTC CASSPRGQLNEQYF
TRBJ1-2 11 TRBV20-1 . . TGCAGTGTGGCCACAGACTATGGCTACACCTTC CSVATDYGYTF
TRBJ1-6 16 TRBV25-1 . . TGTGCCAGCAGTGGTCTGGGCAGCTCCTATAATTCACCCCTCCACTTT CASSGLGSSYNSPLHF
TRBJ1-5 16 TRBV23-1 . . TGCGCCAGCAGTCAATCGACTTTCGGGAGCAATCAGCCCCAGCATTTT CASSQSTFGSNQPQHF
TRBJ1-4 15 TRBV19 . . TGTGCCAGTAGTATCGGACAGACAACTAATGAAAAACTGTTTTTT CASSIGQTTNEKLFF
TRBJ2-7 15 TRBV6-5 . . TGTGCCAGCAGTAAACAGGCCCTTCCTACCTACGAGCAGTACTTC CASSKQALPTYEQYF
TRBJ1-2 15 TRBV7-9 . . TGTGCCAGCAGCTTAGTAGGGGAGGAGAACTATGGCTACACCTTC CASSLVGEENYGYTF
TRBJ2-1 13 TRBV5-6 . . TGTGCCAGCAGCCCAACGACAGGCCCTGAGCAGTTCTTC CASSPTTGPEQFF
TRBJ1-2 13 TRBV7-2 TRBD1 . TGTGCCTTCGACAGGGGGGATGGCTATGGCTACACCTTC CAFDRGDGYGYTF
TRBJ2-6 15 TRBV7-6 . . TGTGCCAGCAGCTCGCAGGGGACTGGGGCCAACGTCCTGACTTTC CASSSQGTGANVLTF
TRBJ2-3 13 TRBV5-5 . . TGTGCCAGCAGCCCCGCCGGGATGGATACGCAGTATTTT CASSPAGMDTQYF
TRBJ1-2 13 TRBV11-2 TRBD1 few TGTGCCAGCAGCCGGGGACAGGCTTATGGCTACACCTTC CASSRGQAYGYTF
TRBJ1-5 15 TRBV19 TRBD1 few TGTGCCACCGCCTTTGGACAGGAAGCGAATCAGCCCCAGCATTTT CATAFGQEANQPQHF
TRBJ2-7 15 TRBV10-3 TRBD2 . TGTGCCATCAGTGGACCCGGGACTAGAGGCCCCGAGCAGTACTTC CAISGPGTRGPEQYF
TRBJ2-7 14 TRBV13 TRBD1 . TGTGCCAGCAGTCTCTTTACAGGGGGCTACGAGCAGTACTTC CASSLFTGGYEQYF
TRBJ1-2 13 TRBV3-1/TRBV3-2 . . TGTGCCAGCAGACAAGTACCTAGCTATGGCTACACCTTC CASRQVPSYGYTF
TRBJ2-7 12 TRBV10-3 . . TGTGCCATCAGTACACAGGGAAACGAGCAGTACTTC CAISTQGNEQYF
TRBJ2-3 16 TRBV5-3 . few TGTGCCAGAAGCCCCGGGACTCCCCATAGCACAGATACGCAGTATTTT CARSPGTPHSTDTQYF
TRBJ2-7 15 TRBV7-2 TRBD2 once TGTGCCAGCAGCTTAGGTTCAGCGGGAGGTAACGAGCAGTACTTC CASSLGSAGGNEQYF
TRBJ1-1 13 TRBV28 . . TGTGCCAGCAGTTCCGCGCGGGACTCTGAAGCTTTCTTT CASSSARDSEAFF
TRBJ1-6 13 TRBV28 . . TGTGCCAGCAGGCAGGGGTATAATTCACCCCTCCACTTT CASRQGYNSPLHF
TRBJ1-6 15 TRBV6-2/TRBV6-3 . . TGTGCCAGCAGTTACCCCGGACAGTTGAATTCACCCCTCCACTTT CASSYPGQLNSPLHF
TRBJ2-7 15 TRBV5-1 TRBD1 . TGCGCCAGCAGCCCTCACGGGACAGGGGGCTACGAGCAGTACTTC CASSPHGTGGYEQYF
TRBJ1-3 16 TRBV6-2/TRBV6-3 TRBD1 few TGTGCCAGCAGTCTGGGACAGGGAAGCTCTGGAAACACCATATATTTT CASSLGQGSSGNTIYF
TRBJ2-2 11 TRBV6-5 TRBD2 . TGTGGGGGGGGAGACACCGGGGAGCTGTTTTTT CGGGDTGELFF
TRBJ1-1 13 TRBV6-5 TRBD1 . TGTGCCAGCGGTAACAGGGGCAACACTGAAGCTTTCTTT CASGNRGNTEAFF
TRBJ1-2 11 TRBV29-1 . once TGCAGCGTTGGAGGGTTCTATGGCTACACCTTC CSVGGFYGYTF
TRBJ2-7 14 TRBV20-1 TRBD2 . TGCAGTGCTAGTAATCCACTAGCGGGGGACGAGCAGTACTTC CSASNPLAGDEQYF
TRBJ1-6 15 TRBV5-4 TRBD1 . TGTGCCAGCAGCTTCGAGGACAGGGCTGATTCACCCCTCCACTTT CASSFEDRADSPLHF
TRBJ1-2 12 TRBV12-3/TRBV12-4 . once TGTGCCAGCAGCCCAGGGGCCCCCTGGAACACCTTC CASSPGAPWNTF
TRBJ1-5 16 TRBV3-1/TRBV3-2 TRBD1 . TGTGCCAGCAGCCAAGATCTGGGGACAGGCAATCAGCCCCAGCATTTT CASSQDLGTGNQPQHF
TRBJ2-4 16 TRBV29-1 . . TGCAGCGTTGGAATGTCAGGGAAAGTTGCCAAAAACATTCAGTACTTC CSVGMSGKVAKNIQYF
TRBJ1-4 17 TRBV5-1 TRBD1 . TGCGCCAGCAGCTTAGCGACAGGGGGGTGGACTAATGAAAAACTGTTTTTT CASSLATGGWTNEKLFF
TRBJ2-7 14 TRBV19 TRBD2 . TGTGCCAGTACTGGGCGAAGCGGGGTGGACGAGCAGTACTTC CASTGRSGVDEQYF